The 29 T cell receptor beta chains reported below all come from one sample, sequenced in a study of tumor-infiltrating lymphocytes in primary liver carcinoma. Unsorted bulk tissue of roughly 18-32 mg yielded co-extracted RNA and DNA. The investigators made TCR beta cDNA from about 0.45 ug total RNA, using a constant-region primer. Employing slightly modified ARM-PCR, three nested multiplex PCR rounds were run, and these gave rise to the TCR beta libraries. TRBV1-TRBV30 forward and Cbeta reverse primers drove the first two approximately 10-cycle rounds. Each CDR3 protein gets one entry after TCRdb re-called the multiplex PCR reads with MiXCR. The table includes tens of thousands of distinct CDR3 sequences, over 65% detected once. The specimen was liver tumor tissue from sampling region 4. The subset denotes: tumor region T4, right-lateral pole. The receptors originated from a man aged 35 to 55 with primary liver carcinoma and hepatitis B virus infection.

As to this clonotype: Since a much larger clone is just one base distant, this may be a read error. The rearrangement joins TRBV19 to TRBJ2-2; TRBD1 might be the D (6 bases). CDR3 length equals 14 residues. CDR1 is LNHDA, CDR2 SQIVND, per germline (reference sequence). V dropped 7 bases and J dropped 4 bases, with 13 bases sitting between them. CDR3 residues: CASMSPGATGELFF. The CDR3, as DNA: TGTGCCAGTATGTCGCCAGGGGCCACCGGGGAGCTGTTTTTT.

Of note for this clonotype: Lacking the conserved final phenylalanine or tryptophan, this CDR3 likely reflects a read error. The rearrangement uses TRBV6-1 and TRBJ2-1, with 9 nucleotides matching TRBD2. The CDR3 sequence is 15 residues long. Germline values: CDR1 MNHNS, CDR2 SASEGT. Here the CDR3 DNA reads TGTGCCACCAGTGAGGAAGCGGGAGGATACAATGAGCAGTTCTAC. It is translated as CATSEEAGGYNEQFY.

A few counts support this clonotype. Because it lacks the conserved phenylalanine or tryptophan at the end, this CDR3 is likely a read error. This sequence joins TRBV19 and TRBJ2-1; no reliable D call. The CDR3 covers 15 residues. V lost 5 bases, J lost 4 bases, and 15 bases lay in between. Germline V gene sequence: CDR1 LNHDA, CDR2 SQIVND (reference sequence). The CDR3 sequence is CASSRNTQSYNEQFS. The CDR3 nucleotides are TGTGCCAGTAGTCGGAACACCCAATCGTACAATGAGCAGTTCTCC.

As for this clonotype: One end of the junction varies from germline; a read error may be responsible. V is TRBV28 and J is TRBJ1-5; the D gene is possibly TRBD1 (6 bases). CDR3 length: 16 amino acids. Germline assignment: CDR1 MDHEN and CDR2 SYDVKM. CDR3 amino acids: CANSLFGDMGNQPQHF. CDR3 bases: TGTGCCAACAGTTTATTTGGGGACATGGGGAATCAGCCCCAGCATTTT.

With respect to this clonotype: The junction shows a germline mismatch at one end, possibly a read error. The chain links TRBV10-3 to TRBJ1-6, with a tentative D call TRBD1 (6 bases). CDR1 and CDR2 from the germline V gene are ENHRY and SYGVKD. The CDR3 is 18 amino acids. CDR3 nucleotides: TGTACCATCAGTGGGGCGAGCGGGGGCGCGCCTAATAATTCACCCCTCCACTTT. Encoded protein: CTISGASGGAPNNSPLHF.

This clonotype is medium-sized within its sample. In DNA form, the CDR3 reads TGTGCCAGCAGTTTAACTCGGGATCAGCCCCAGCATTTT. Amino acids: CASSLTRDQPQHF. The chain carries TRBV12-3 or TRBV12-4 and TRBJ1-5; D not resolved. The CDR3 covers 13 residues. V lost 2 bases to trimming and J lost 5 bases, with 7 bases between them.

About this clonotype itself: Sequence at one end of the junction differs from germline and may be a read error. For the CDR3, the DNA is TGCAGCGTTGTCCCGACAGGTCTCCACGAGCAGTATTTC. It translates to CSVVPTGLHEQYF. The chain combines TRBV29-1 with TRBJ2-7; tentative D call: TRBD1 (6 bases). The germline CDR1 and CDR2 sequences are SQVTM and ANQGSEA. There are 13 residues in the CDR3.

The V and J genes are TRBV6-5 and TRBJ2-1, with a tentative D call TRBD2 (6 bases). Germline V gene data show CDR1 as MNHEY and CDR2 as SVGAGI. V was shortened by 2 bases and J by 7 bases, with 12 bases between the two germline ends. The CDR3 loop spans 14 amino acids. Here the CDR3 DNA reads TGTGCCAGCAGTTACCAGACTAGTTTTAATGAGCAGTTCTTC. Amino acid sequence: CASSYQTSFNEQFF.

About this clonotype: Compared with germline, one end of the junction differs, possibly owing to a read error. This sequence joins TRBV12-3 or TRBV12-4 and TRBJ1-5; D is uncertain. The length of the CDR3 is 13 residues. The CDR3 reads CASSSISGKPQHF. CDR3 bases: TGTGCCAGCAGTTCAATAAGCGGGAAACCGCAGCATTTC.

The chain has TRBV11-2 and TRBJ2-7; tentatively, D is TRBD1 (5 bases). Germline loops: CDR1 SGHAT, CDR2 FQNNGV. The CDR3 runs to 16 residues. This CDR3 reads CISSLARGPFDYEQYF. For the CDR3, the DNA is TGTATCAGCAGCTTAGCAAGGGGCCCCTTTGACTACGAGCAGTACTTC. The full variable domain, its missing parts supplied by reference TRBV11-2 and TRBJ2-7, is EAGVAQSPRYKIIEKRQSVAFWCNPISGHATLYWYQQILGQGPKLLIQFQNNGVVDDSQLPKDRFSAERLKGVDSTLKIQPAKLEDSAVYLCISSLARGPFDYEQYFGPGTRLTVT.

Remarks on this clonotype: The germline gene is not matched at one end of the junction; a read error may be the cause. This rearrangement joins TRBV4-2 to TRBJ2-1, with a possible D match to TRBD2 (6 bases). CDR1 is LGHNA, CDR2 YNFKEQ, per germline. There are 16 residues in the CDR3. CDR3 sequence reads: CASSRDGGRTYNEQFF. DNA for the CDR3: TGTGCCAGCAGTCGAGATGGGGGGAGGACCTACAATGAACAGTTCTTC.

CDR3 bases: TGCGCTAGCGGCGCCGGACTCTTGCCTAGCACAGATACGCAGTATTTT. Translation: CASGAGLLPSTDTQYF. The chain joins TRBV5-1 to TRBJ2-3; TRBD2 is a possible D gene (6 bases). The CDR3 contains 16 residues. Germline CDR1 is SGHRS and CDR2 is YFSETQ.

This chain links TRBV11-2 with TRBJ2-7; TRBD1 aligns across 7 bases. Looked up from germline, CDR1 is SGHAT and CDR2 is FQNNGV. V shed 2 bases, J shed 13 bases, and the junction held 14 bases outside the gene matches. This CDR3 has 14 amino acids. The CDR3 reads CASSLTGESYELYF. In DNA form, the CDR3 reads TGTGCCAGCAGCTTAACAGGGGAATCCTACGAACTTTACTTC.

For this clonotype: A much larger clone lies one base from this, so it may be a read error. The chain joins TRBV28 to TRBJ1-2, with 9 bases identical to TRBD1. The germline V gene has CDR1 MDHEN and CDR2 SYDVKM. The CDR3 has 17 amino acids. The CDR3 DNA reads TGTACCAGCAGTTTCGCCGGGACAGGGATTCCCTACTATGGCTACACCTTC. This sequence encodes CTSSFAGTGIPYYGYTF.

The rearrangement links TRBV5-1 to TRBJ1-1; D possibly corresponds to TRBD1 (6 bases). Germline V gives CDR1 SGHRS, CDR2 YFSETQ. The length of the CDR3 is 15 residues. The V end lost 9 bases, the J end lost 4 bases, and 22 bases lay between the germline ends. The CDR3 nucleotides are TGCGCCAACAGTTTGCATACAGGGATGAGCACTGAAGCTTTCTTT. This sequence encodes CANSLHTGMSTEAFF.

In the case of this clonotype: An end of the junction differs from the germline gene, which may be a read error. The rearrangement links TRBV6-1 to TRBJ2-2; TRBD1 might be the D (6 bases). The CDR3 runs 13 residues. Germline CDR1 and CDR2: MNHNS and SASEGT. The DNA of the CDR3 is TGTGCAAGCAAACAGGGCGGTATCGGGGAGCTGTTTTTC. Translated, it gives CASKQGGIGELFF.

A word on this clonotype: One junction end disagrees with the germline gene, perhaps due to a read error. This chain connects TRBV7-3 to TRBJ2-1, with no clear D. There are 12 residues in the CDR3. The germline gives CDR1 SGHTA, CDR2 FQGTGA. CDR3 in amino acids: CTSSRGRIERFF. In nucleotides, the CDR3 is TGTACCAGCAGCCGAGGACGTATTGAGCGGTTCTTC.

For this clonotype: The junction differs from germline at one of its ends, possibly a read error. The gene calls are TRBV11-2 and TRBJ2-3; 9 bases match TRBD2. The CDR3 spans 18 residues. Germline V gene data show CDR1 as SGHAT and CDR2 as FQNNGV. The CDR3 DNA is TGTGCCAGCTGCGAGGCCCCACAGAGACTAGCGGCCACAGATATGCAGTATTTT. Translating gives CASCEAPQRLAATDMQYF. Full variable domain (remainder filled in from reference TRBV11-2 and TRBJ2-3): EAGVAQSPRYKIIEKRQSVAFWCNPISGHATLYWYQQILGQGPKLLIQFQNNGVVDDSQLPKDRFSAERLKGVDSTLKIQPAKLEDSAVYLCASCEAPQRLAATDMQYFGPGTRLTVL.

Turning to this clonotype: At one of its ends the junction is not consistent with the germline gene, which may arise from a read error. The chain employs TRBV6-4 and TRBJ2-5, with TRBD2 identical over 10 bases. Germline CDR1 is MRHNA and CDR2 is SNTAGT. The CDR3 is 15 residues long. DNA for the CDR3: TGTGACAGTGACAGTACTAGCGGGACGGAAGAGACCCAGTGCTTC. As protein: CDSDSTSGTEETQCF.

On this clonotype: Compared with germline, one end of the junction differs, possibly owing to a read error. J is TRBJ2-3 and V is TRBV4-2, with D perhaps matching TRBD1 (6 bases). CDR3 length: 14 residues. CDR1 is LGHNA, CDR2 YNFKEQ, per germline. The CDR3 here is CACSQTGVKDTQYF. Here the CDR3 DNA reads TGTGCCTGCAGCCAGACAGGAGTAAAAGATACGCAGTATTTT.

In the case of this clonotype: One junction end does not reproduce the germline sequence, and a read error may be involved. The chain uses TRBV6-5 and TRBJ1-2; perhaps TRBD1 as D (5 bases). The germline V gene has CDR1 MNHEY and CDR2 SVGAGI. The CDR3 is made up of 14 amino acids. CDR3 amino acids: CVSRPVTAELGYTF. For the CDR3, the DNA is TGTGTCAGCAGACCCGTGACAGCTGAGTTGGGCTACACCTTC.

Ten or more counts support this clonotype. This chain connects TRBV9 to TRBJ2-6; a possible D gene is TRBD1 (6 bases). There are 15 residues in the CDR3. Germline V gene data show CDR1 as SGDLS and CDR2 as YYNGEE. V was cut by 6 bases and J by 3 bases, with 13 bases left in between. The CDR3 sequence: CASTGGTLGANVLTF. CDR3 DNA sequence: TGTGCCAGCACCGGTGGGACACTTGGGGCCAACGTCCTGACTTTC.

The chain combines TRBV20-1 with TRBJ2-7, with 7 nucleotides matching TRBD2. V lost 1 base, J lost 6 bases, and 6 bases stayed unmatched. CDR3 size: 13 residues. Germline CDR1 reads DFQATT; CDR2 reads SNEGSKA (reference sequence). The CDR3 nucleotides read TGCAGTGCTAGAGTACTGGCGGGGGTCGAGCAGTACTTC. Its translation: CSARVLAGVEQYF.

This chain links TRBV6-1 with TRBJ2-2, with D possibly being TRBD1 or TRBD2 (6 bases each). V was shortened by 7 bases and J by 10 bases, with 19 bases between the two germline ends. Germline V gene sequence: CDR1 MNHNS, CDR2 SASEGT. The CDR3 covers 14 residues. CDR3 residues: CASNPRGTIVELFF. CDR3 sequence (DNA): TGTGCCAGCAACCCCCGGGGGACAATAGTGGAGCTGTTTTTT.

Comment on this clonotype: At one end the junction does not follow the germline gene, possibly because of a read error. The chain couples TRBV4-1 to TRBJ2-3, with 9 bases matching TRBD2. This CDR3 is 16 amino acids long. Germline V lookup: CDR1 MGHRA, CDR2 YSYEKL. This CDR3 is CAGSQDPGSGSNTQYF. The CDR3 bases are TGCGCCGGCAGTCAAGATCCGGGTAGCGGGAGTAATACGCAGTATTTT.

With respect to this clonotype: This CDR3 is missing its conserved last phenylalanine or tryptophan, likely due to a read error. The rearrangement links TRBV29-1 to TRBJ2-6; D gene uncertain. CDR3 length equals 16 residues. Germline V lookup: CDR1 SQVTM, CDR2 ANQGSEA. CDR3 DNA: TGCTGCTTTGATCTGACCTCAAGCTCTGGGGCCAACGTCCTGACTATC. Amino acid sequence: CCFDLTSSSGANVLTI.

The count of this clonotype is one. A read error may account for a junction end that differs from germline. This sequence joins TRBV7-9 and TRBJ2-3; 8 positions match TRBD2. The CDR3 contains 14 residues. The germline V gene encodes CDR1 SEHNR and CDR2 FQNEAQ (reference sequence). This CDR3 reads CVSSPSGSGDTQYF. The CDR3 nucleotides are TGTGTCAGCAGCCCCAGCGGGAGCGGGGATACGCAGTATTTT.

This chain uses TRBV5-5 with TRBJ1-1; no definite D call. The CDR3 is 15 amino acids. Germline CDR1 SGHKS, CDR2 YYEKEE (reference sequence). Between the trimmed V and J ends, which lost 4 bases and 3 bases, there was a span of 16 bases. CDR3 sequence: CASSHEDEQYTEAFF. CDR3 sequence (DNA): TGTGCCAGCAGCCACGAGGATGAGCAGTACACTGAAGCTTTCTTT.

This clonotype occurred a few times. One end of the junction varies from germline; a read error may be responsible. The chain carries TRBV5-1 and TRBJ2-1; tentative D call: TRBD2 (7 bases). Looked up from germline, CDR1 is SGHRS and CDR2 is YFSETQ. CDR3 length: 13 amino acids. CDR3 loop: CASRPGDYNEQFF. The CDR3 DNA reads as TGCGCCAGTAGGCCAGGGGACTACAATGAGCAATTCTTC.